This T cell receptor (beta chain) was retrieved from a study of PD-1 blockade in classical Hodgkin lymphoma. Study observations and caveats: By cycle point C4D1, TCR diversity had risen significantly in CD4+ cells (but not CD8+ cells). It was among complete responders that baseline diversity resembled that of newly diagnosed patients.

Sequenced by immunoSEQ multiplex PCR; TCRdb stores in-frame clones only, minus some. The table includes approximately 5,000 clones, 60% to 70% detected once. In regard to this clone: The antigen remains undetermined.

Patients all relapsed after autologous stem cell transplantation, and there was variation in brentuximab vedotin exposure. The study recorded best responses of complete response, partial response or progressive disease. Sequencing used peripheral blood mononuclear cells (PBMCs), obtained before the second cycle of nivolumab. This TCR derives from a human donor with classical Hodgkin lymphoma.

The CDR3 loop reads CASSDYNKSPSNEQFF. In nucleotides, the CDR3 is TGTGCCAGCAGTGATTATAACAAGTCCCCATCCAATGAGCAGTTCTTC. J is TRBJ2-1 and V is TRBV2; no clear D gene. V was cut by 3 bases and J by 6 bases, with 18 bases left in between. This CDR3 comprises 16 residues. Germline V gene data show CDR1 as SNHLY and CDR2 as FYNNEI.